Only a few counts were recorded for the clone carrying this T cell receptor beta chain. What it binds is unknown. TCRdb reanalysed the RT-PCR reads using MiXCR and keeps one entry per CDR3 protein. Here the sample spans 530,000 or so distinct CDR3 sequences, 14% being singletons. The germline CDR1 and CDR2 sequences are MDHEN and SYDVKM. The CDR3 totals 14 residues. Deletions cut 7 bases from V and 6 bases from J, with 17 bases between. The sample comes from a study of response to subunit inactivated influenza vaccine. The study, taken as a whole, reports: Only a handful of new T cells, the authors suggested, are recruited with each seasonal influenza vaccination.

The TCR comes from a man aged 50-60 years who received an inactivated influenza vaccine. This sample comprised PBMCs from blood, obtained 12 days after vaccination. The chain uses TRBV28 and TRBJ2-3; TRBD1 is a possible D gene (6 bases). CDR3: CASTAQGPEDTQYF. The CDR3 DNA is TGTGCCAGCACCGCGCAGGGGCCGGAGGATACGCAGTATTTT.